These T cell receptor beta chains were read from a single sample in a study of blood T cell repertoires in COVID-19. Libraries were prepared by immunoSEQ multiplex PCR; TCRdb keeps only in-frame clonotypes and omits some of them. In the table there are 150,000 to 200,000 clones, about 85% of which are singletons. Sequencing was performed on peripheral blood. The receptors were sampled from a human donor with acute or convalescent COVID-19. The donor label of this sample is uncertain. Both conserved end residues are part of each CDR3. The D gene is left open where the match is weak. Rows give clone size only sometimes, using once, few, many, or a class for an expanded clone.

TRBD1	15	TRBV5-5	TRBJ1-1	.	TGTGCCAGCAGCTTCCGAGGGACAGGGGATTCTGAAGCTTTCTTT	CASSFRGTGDSEAFF
.	15	TRBV6-5	TRBJ1-1	.	TGTGCCAGCAGTTACACTCAAGTGGGGGGGACTGAAGCTTTCTTT	CASSYTQVGGTEAFF
.	14	TRBV2	TRBJ2-5	.	TGTGCCAGCAGTAGGCGCGGCTCCATGGAGACCCAGTACTTC	CASSRRGSMETQYF
.	12	TRBV10-3	TRBJ1-2	.	TGTGCCATCACCACAGGGAGTGGCGGCTACACCTTC	CAITTGSGGYTF
.	15	TRBV7-9	TRBJ2-7	.	TGTGCCAGCAGCTTAGTGGAGATTGGTGGCCACGAGCAGTACTTC	CASSLVEIGGHEQYF
TRBD1	13	TRBV6-5	TRBJ2-1	.	TGTGCCAGCAGGGTGGGACAGGACGGCGAGCAGTTCTTC	CASRVGQDGEQFF
TRBD2	18	TRBV4-1	TRBJ2-4	.	TGCGCCAGCAGCCAGCTGCGACTAGCGGGGGGGGCGGGAAACATTCAGTACTTC	CASSQLRLAGGAGNIQYF
.	13	TRBV7-9	TRBJ1-4	.	TGTGCCAGCAGCTCTGGAGGGACTGAAAAACTGTTTTTT	CASSSGGTEKLFF
TRBD1	17	TRBV28	TRBJ1-2	few	TGTGCCAGCAGTTTTAGCGCGGGACAGGGGGCTTTTGACGGCTACACCTTC	CASSFSAGQGAFDGYTF
.	16	TRBV5-1	TRBJ1-4	.	TGCGCCAGCAGCAACTCCAGGGGCGCAACTAATGAAAAACTGTTTTTT	CASSNSRGATNEKLFF
TRBD2	19	TRBV2	TRBJ2-1	.	TGTGCCAGCACGCTACAAGGACTAGCGGGGGGACTCGACCTTATTGAGCAGTTCTTC	CASTLQGLAGGLDLIEQFF
TRBD2	19	TRBV4-2	TRBJ2-3	.	TGTGCCAGCAGCCTCCCTGGTAGTAGCGGGGACCCGAGCACAGATACGCAGTATTTT	CASSLPGSSGDPSTDTQYF
.	13	TRBV12-3/TRBV12-4	TRBJ1-2	.	TGTGCCAGCAGTTTAGTACTCAACTATGGCTACACCTTC	CASSLVLNYGYTF
.	14	TRBV24-1	TRBJ1-1	.	TGTGCCACACCACCGACAGAGGTGAACACTGAAGCTTTCTTT	CATPPTEVNTEAFF
.	17	TRBV27	TRBJ1-2	.	TGTGCCAGCAGTTTAAGGGGGGGTGGGGGTCCTAACTATGGCTACACCTTC	CASSLRGGGGPNYGYTF
TRBD2	16	TRBV7-3	TRBJ2-5	.	TGTGCCAGCAGCCCCGGGGGGCTAGCGGGACAAGAGACCCAGTACTTC	CASSPGGLAGQETQYF
TRBD2	15	TRBV6-6	TRBJ2-1	.	TGTGCCAGCAGTCCCCAGCGGGGGGGCCTTAATGAGCAGTTCTTC	CASSPQRGGLNEQFF
TRBD1	23	TRBV18	TRBJ2-6	.	TGTGCCAGCTCCGCGGGACAGGGGGCGAGAAGAGGGGCGGGGGCCTCTGGGGCCAACGTCCTGACTTTC	CASSAGQGARRGAGASGANVLTF
TRBD1	18	TRBV7-8	TRBJ2-1	.	TGTGCCAGCAGCCCTGATTTTGTCGGGACAGGCTCCTACAATGAGCAGTTCTTC	CASSPDFVGTGSYNEQFF
.	14	TRBV7-2	TRBJ2-5	.	TGTGCCAGCAGCCCCGCGGCGAGAGCCGAGACCCAGTACTTC	CASSPAARAETQYF
.	14	TRBV7-9	TRBJ1-3	.	TGTGCCAGCAGCTTTGAGGGGGCTGGAAACACCATATATTTT	CASSFEGAGNTIYF
TRBD1	15	TRBV10-3	TRBJ1-3	.	TGTGCCATCAAGTCACAGGGGACATCTGGAAACACCATATATTTT	CAIKSQGTSGNTIYF
.	11	TRBV15	TRBJ2-1	.	TGTGCCACCAGCAGACTAAATGAGCAGTTCTTC	CATSRLNEQFF
.	13	TRBV7-8	TRBJ1-2	.	TGTGCCAGCAGCGCCTACCGGAGGAATGGCTACACCTTC	CASSAYRRNGYTF
.	13	TRBV5-1	TRBJ1-2	.	TGCGCCAGCAGCCTACTACAGGGTTATGGCTACACCTTC	CASSLLQGYGYTF
TRBD1	14	TRBV7-2	TRBJ2-7	.	TGTGCCAGCAGCTTTTCCGGGACAGGGAGGGAGCAGTACTTC	CASSFSGTGREQYF